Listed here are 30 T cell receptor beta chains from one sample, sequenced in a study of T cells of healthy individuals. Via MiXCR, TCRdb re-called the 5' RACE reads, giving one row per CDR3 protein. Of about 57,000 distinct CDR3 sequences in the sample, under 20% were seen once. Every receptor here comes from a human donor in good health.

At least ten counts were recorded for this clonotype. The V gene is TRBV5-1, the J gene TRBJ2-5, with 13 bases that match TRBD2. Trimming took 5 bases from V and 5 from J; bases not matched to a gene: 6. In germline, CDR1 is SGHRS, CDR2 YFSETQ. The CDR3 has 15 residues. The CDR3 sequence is CASSPETSGRETQYF. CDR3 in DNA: TGCGCCAGCAGTCCCGAGACTAGCGGGAGGGAGACCCAGTACTTC.

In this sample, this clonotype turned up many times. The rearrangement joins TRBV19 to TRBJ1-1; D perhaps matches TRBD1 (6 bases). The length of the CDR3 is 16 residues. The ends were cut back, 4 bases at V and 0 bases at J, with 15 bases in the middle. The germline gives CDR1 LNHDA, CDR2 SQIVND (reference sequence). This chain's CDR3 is CASSTRQVPMNTEAFF. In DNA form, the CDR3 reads TGTGCCAGTAGTACCCGACAGGTTCCAATGAACACTGAAGCTTTCTTT.

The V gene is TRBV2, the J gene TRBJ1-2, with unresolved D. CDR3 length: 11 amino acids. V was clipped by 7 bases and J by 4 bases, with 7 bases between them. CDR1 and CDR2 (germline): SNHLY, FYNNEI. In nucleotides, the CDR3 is TGTGCCAGCAAGGGTGGCTATGGCTACACCTTC. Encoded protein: CASKGGYGYTF.

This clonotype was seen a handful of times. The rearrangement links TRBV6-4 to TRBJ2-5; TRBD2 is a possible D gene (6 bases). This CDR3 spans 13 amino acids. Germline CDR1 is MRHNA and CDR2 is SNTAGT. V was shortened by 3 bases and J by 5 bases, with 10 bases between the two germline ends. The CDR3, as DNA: TGTGCCAGCAGTGAGGAGGGGCTGGAGACCCAGTACTTC. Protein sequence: CASSEEGLETQYF.

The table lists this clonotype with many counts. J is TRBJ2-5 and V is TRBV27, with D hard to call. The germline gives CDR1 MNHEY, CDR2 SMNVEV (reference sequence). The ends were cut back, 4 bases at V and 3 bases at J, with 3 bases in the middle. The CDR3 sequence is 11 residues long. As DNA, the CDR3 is TGTGCCAGCAGTTCGAAAGAGACCCAGTACTTC. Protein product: CASSSKETQYF.

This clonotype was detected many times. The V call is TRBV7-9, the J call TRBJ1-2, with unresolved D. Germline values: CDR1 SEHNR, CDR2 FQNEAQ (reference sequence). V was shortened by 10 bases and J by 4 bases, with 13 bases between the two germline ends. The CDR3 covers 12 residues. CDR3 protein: CATRTISYGYTF. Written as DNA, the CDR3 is TGTGCCACTCGGACGATCTCCTATGGCTACACCTTC.

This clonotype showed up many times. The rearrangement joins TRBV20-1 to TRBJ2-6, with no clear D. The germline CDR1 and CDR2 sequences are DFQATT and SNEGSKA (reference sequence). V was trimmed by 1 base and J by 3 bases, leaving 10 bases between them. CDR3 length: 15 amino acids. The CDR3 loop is CSARGDSGGANVLTF. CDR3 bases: TGCAGTGCTAGAGGGGATTCTGGTGGGGCCAACGTCCTGACTTTC.

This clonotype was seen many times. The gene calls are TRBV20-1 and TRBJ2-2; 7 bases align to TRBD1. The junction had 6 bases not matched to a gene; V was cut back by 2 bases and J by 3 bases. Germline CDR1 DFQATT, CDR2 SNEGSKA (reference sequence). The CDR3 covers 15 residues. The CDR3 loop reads CSARSTGSDTGELFF. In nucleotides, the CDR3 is TGCAGTGCTAGATCGACAGGGTCGGACACCGGGGAGCTGTTTTTT.

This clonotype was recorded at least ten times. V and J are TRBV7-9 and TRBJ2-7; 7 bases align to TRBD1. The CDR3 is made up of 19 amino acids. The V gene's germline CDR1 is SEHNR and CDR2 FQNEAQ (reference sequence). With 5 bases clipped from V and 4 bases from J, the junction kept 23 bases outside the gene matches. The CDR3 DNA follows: TGTGCCAGCAGCGTAACAACGACCCACAGGGGTTCTCCCAGTTACGAGCAGTACTTC. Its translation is CASSVTTTHRGSPSYEQYF.

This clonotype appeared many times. This CDR3 reads CASSLLGRVNTEAFF. The CDR3 DNA reads as TGTGCCAGCTCCCTCCTCGGACGGGTGAACACTGAAGCTTTCTTT. The chain links TRBV18 to TRBJ1-1; D is unclear. This CDR3 contains 15 residues. The germline V gene encodes CDR1 KGHSH and CDR2 LQKENI. V lost 6 bases and J lost 0, with 14 bases in between.

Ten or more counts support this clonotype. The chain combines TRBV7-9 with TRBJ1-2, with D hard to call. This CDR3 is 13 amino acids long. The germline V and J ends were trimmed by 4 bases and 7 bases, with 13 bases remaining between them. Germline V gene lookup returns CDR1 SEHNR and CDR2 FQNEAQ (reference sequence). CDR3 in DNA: TGTGCCAGCAGCTCCTACAGCAGTGGTGGCTACACCTTC. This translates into CASSSYSSGGYTF.

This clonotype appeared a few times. CDR3 sequence reads: CASAPVSDSGNTIYF. For the CDR3, the DNA is TGTGCCAGCGCGCCGGTGTCAGACTCTGGAAACACCATATATTTT. The rearrangement links TRBV27 to TRBJ1-3, with D unclear. V was clipped by 8 bases and J by 0 bases, with 14 bases between them. Per germline, CDR1 MNHEY and CDR2 SMNVEV (reference sequence). This CDR3 contains 15 residues.

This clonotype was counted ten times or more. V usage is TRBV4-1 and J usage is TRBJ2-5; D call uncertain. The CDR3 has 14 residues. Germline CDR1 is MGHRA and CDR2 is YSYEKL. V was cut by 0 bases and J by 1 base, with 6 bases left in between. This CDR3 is CASSQDGFQETQYF. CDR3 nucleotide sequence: TGCGCCAGCAGCCAAGACGGGTTCCAAGAGACCCAGTACTTC.

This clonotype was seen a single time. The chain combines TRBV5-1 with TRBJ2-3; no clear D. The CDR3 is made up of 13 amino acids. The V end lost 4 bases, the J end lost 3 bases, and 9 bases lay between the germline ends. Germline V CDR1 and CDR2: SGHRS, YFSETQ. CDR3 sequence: CASSTTPTDTQYF. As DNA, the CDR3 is TGCGCCAGCAGCACGACCCCGACAGATACGCAGTATTTT.

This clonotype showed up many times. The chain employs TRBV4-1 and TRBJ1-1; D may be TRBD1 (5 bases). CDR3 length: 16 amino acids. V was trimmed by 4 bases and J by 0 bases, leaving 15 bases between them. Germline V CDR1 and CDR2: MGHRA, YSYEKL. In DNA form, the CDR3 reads TGCGCCAGCAGCCGGATAGAAGGGGATATGAACACTGAAGCTTTCTTT. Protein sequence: CASSRIEGDMNTEAFF.

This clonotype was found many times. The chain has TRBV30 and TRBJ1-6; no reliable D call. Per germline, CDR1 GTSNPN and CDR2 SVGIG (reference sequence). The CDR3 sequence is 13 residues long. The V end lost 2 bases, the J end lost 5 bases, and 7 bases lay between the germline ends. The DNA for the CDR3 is TGTGCCTGGAGTAGAGAAGATAATTCACCCCTCCACTTT. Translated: CAWSREDNSPLHF.

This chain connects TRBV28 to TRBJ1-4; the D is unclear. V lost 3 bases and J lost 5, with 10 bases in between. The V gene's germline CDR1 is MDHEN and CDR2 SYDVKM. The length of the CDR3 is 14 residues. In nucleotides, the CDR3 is TGTGCCAGCAGTTTCATGAGGTGGAATGAAAAACTGTTTTTT. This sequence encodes CASSFMRWNEKLFF.

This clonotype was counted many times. The CDR3: CASSRDTDTQYF. The CDR3 DNA reads TGTGCCAGCAGCCGTGACACAGATACGCAGTATTTT. V usage is TRBV7-2 and J usage is TRBJ2-3, with unresolved D. V lost 5 bases to trimming and J lost 2 bases, with 5 bases between them. This CDR3 spans 12 amino acids. Germline-derived CDR1 and CDR2 are SGHTA and FQGNSA.

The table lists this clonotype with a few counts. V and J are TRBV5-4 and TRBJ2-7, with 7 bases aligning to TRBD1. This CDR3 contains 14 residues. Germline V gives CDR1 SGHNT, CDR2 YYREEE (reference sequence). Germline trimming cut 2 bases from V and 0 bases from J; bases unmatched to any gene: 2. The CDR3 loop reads CASSFAGGSYEQYF. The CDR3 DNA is TGTGCCAGCAGCTTCGCAGGGGGCTCCTACGAGCAGTACTTC.

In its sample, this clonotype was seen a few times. CDR3 residues: CASSLTAAGMNTEAFF. The CDR3 nucleotides read TGTGCCAGCAGCTTAACCGCGGCAGGAATGAACACTGAAGCTTTCTTT. The rearrangement joins TRBV7-3 to TRBJ1-1; D gene uncertain. Germline CDR1 reads SGHTA; CDR2 reads FQGTGA. The CDR3 runs 16 residues. Trimming took 0 bases from V and 0 from J, leaving 11 bases between them.

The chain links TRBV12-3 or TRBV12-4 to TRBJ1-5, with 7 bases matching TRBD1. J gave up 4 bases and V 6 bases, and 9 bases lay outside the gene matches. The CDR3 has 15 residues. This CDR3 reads CASRQGGGWNQPQHF. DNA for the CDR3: TGTGCCAGCAGACAGGGAGGGGGCTGGAATCAGCCCCAGCATTTT.

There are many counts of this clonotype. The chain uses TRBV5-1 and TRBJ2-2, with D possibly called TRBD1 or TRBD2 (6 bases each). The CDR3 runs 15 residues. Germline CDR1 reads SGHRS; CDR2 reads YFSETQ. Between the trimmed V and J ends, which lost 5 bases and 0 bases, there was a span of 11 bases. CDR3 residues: CASRAGQTNTGELFF. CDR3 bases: TGCGCCAGCAGGGCGGGACAAACGAACACCGGGGAGCTGTTTTTT.

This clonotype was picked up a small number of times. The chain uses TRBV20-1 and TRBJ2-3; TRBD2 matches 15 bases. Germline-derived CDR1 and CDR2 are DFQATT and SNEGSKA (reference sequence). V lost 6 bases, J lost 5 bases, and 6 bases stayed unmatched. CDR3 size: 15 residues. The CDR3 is CSASGLAGGGDTQYF. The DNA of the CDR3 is TGCAGTGCCTCGGGACTAGCGGGAGGTGGAGATACGCAGTATTTT.

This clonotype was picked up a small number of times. Written as DNA, the CDR3 is TGTGCCAGCAGCCACAGGGGGGAACATGAAAAACTGTTTTTT. As protein: CASSHRGEHEKLFF. The V call is TRBV27, the J call TRBJ1-4; 8 nucleotides match TRBD1. The CDR3 consists of 14 residues. Germline V gives CDR1 MNHEY, CDR2 SMNVEV (reference sequence). J lost 6 bases, V lost 6 bases, and 6 bases had no gene match.

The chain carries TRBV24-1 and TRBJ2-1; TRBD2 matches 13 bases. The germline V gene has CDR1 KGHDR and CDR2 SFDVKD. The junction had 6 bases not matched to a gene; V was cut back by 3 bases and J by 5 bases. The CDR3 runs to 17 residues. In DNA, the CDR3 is TGTGCCACCAGTGATGGACCCGGGACTAGCGGGAACAATGAGCAGTTCTTC. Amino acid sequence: CATSDGPGTSGNNEQFF.

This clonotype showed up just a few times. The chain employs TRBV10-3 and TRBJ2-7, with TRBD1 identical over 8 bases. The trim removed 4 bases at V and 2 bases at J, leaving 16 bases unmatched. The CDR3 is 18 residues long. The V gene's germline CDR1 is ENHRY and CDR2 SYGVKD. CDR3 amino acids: CAISARQGTPYTTYEQYF. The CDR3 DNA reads TGTGCCATCAGTGCCCGACAGGGGACCCCTTATACTACCTACGAGCAGTACTTC.

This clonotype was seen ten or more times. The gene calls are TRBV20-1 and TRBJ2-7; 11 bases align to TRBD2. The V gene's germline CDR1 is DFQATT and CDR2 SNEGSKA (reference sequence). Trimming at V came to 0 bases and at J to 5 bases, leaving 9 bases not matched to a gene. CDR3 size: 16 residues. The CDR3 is CSARDRGLADSHEQYF. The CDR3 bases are TGCAGTGCTAGAGATCGGGGACTAGCGGATTCCCACGAGCAGTACTTC.

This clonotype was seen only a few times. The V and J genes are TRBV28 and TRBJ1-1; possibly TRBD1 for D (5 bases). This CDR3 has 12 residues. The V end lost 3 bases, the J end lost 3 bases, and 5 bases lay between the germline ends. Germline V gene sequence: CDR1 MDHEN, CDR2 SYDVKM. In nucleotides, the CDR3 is TGTGCCAGCAGTTTCAGGGACACTGAAGCTTTCTTT. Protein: CASSFRDTEAFF.

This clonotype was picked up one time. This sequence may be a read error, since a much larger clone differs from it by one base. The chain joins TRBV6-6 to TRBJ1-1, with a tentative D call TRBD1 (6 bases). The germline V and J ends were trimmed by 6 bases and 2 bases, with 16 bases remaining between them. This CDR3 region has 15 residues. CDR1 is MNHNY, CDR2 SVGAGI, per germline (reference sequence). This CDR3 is CASSRRTAINTEAFF. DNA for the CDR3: TGTGCCAGCAGCCGTCGGACAGCTATAAACACTGAAGCTTTCTTT.

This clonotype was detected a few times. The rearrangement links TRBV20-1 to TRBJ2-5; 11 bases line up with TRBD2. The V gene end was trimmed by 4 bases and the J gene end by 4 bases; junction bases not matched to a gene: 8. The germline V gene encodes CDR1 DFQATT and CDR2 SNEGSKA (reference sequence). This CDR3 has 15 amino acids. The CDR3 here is CSATLAGGGSETQYF. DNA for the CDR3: TGCAGTGCTACGTTAGCGGGAGGGGGATCAGAGACCCAGTACTTC.